Listed below are T cell receptor beta chains from one sample, sequenced in a study of graft-versus-host responses after intestinal transplantation. Data came from immunoSEQ multiplex PCR; TCRdb stores just in-frame clones and leaves some out. Here the sample spans 85,000 to 100,000 clones, about 91% being singletons. No antigens are known for them. Sequencing was performed on unstimulated CD4+ T cells sorted from spleen or lymph node cells, taken before transplant. These receptors were collected from a human donor who was the organ donor for an intestinal transplant. The CDR3 runs from the conserved cysteine through the conserved F or W. The order of the fields is J gene, V gene, CDR3 protein.

j_gene: TRBJ2-1
v_gene: TRBV11-2
CDR3aa: CASSRTGVREQFF

j_gene: TRBJ1-2
v_gene: TRBV19
CDR3aa: CASSVQSHGTGLFSYGYTF

j_gene: TRBJ2-1
v_gene: TRBV5-1
CDR3aa: CASSFAPGQGTYGEFF

j_gene: TRBJ1-1
v_gene: TRBV7-9
CDR3aa: CASSSGTFSNTEAFF

j_gene: TRBJ2-5
v_gene: TRBV28
CDR3aa: CASSLQLSWGQGGETQYF

j_gene: TRBJ2-7
v_gene: TRBV6-5
CDR3aa: CASSYSTGVGYEQYF

j_gene: TRBJ2-5
v_gene: TRBV4-2
CDR3aa: CASSHVRGGGGETQYF

j_gene: TRBJ2-3
v_gene: TRBV29-1
CDR3aa: CSVDGGTDTQYF

j_gene: TRBJ2-1
v_gene: TRBV12-5
CDR3aa: CASGLEPGGPYNEQFF

j_gene: TRBJ1-1
v_gene: TRBV25-1
CDR3aa: CASSGGQGDTEAFF

j_gene: TRBJ2-3
v_gene: TRBV5-1
CDR3aa: CASSLALVAGGFTDTQYF

j_gene: TRBJ2-7
v_gene: TRBV7-8
CDR3aa: CASTPYGEPTYEQYF

j_gene: TRBJ2-1
v_gene: TRBV5-1
CDR3aa: CASSLAPSGGASRYNEQFF

j_gene: TRBJ2-5
v_gene: TRBV14
CDR3aa: CASSQRLAGGLQETQYF

j_gene: TRBJ2-5
v_gene: TRBV6-1
CDR3aa: CASSGSGTLQETQYF

j_gene: TRBJ1-1
v_gene: TRBV10-1
CDR3aa: CASSEPGNTEAFF

j_gene: TRBJ1-4
v_gene: TRBV30
CDR3aa: CAWTLGASTNEKLFF

j_gene: TRBJ1-2
v_gene: TRBV5-1
CDR3aa: CASSLAGAGYGYTF

j_gene: TRBJ2-6
v_gene: TRBV5-1
CDR3aa: CASSSADSSGANVLTF

j_gene: TRBJ1-2
v_gene: TRBV6-6
CDR3aa: CASSYSWGVEGYTF

j_gene: TRBJ2-3
v_gene: TRBV5-4
CDR3aa: CASSFGGSRTDTQYF

j_gene: TRBJ2-2
v_gene: TRBV9
CDR3aa: CASSVVGWAGNTGELFF

j_gene: TRBJ1-2
v_gene: TRBV27
CDR3aa: CASSWTVNYGYTF

j_gene: TRBJ2-2
v_gene: TRBV7-9
CDR3aa: CASSSRANTGELFF

j_gene: TRBJ1-2
v_gene: TRBV2
CDR3aa: CASRLIPGTAYGYTF

j_gene: TRBJ2-3
v_gene: TRBV7-9
CDR3aa: CASSLLGQGGNTDTQYF

j_gene: TRBJ2-2
v_gene: TRBV9
CDR3aa: CASTKAGREFPGELFF

j_gene: TRBJ2-5
v_gene: TRBV5-1
CDR3aa: CASSYSGGEVTQYF

j_gene: TRBJ2-7
v_gene: TRBV28
CDR3aa: CASSLSNSYSPHEQYF

j_gene: TRBJ2-7
v_gene: TRBV10-3
CDR3aa: CAISEYTGGTNEQYF

j_gene: TRBJ1-5
v_gene: TRBV7-8
CDR3aa: CASSPWAGSEQPQHF

j_gene: TRBJ1-1
v_gene: TRBV18
CDR3aa: CASSPRTDPTEAFF

j_gene: TRBJ2-5
v_gene: TRBV7-8
CDR3aa: CASSLAFPGQVWETQYF

j_gene: TRBJ2-3
v_gene: TRBV27
CDR3aa: CASSLSALVDTQYF

j_gene: TRBJ2-7
v_gene: TRBV30
CDR3aa: CAFRQGRLEQYF

j_gene: TRBJ2-5
v_gene: TRBV6-1
CDR3aa: CASSESWRGGAETQYF

j_gene: TRBJ2-2
v_gene: TRBV5-8
CDR3aa: CASSLGSENSLDTGELFF

j_gene: TRBJ2-7
v_gene: TRBV14
CDR3aa: CASSHTGTGYEQYF

j_gene: TRBJ2-2
v_gene: TRBV7-9
CDR3aa: CASSPSLGGTGELFF